Listed here are 26 T cell receptor beta chains from one sample, sequenced in a study of OX40 agonist ivuxolimab in advanced cancers. The assay was immunoSEQ multiplex PCR, and TCRdb's table has in-frame clones only and misses some. The table shows approximately 77,000 clones, with roughly 90% occurring only once. Material: CD4+ or CD8+ T cells sorted from blood, obtained in a trial of the OX40 agonist ivuxolimab. These receptors were taken from an adult with an advanced solid tumor such as melanoma, head and neck, liver or kidney cancer.

The chain links TRBV15 to TRBJ1-1, with D maybe TRBD1 (6 bases). V was pared by 1 base and J by 10 bases, with 19 bases between. Looked up from germline, CDR1 is LNHNV and CDR2 is YYDKDF (reference sequence). CDR3 size: 15 residues. CDR3: CATSRALGAGVAAFF. The CDR3 nucleotides read TGTGCCACCAGCAGAGCCTTGGGGGCAGGGGTTGCAGCTTTCTTT.

The V call is TRBV4-1, the J call TRBJ1-5, with TRBD1 identical over 8 bases. This CDR3 has 19 residues. In germline, CDR1 is MGHRA, CDR2 YSYEKL. Unmatched junction bases numbered 13, after V lost 3 bases and J lost 0 bases. CDR3 nucleotides: TGCGCCAGCAGCCATGGAACCCGACAGGGGTTTTATAGCAATCAGCCCCAGCATTTT. Amino acid sequence: CASSHGTRQGFYSNQPQHF.

This chain connects TRBV7-3 to TRBJ2-1; no firm D call. With 4 bases removed from V and 7 bases from J, the gap between germline ends came to 17 bases. Germline V gives CDR1 SGHTA, CDR2 FQGTGA. The CDR3 totals 15 residues. The CDR3 region is CASSSQSGRRNEQFF. The CDR3 DNA sequence: TGTGCCAGCAGCTCACAGTCAGGACGACGAAATGAGCAGTTCTTC. Complete variable domain (other parts from reference TRBV7-3 and TRBJ2-1): GAGVSQTPSNKVTEKGKYVELRCDPISGHTALYWYRQSLGQGPEFLIYFQGTGAADDSGLPNDRFFAVRPEGSVSTLKIQRTERGDSAVYLCASSSQSGRRNEQFFGPGTRLTVL.

V and J are TRBV6-5 and TRBJ2-1; no definite D call. Trimming shortened V by 7 bases and J by 6 bases, and 16 bases separated the two germline ends. The CDR3 is 14 amino acids. Per germline, CDR1 MNHEY and CDR2 SVGAGI. The CDR3 coding sequence is TGTGCCAGCACCCGGCTGGTTATCTCCAATGAGCAGTTCTTC. Translation gives CASTRLVISNEQFF.

The CDR3 is CASSLASTLAGGPNTGELFF. The CDR3 nucleotides are TGTGCCAGCAGCTTAGCGAGTACACTAGCGGGAGGGCCTAACACCGGGGAGCTGTTTTTT. V gene TRBV7-8 combines with J gene TRBJ2-2, with 13 nucleotides matching TRBD2. The CDR3 length is 20 residues. Germline trimming cut 0 bases from V and 2 bases from J; bases unmatched to any gene: 9. CDR1 and CDR2 from the germline V gene are SGHVS and FQNEAQ.

CDR3: CASSPTGLSGYTF. CDR3 nucleotide sequence: TGTGCCAGCAGCCCGACAGGGCTCAGCGGCTACACCTTC. The chain employs TRBV5-5 and TRBJ1-2, with 7 bases identical to TRBD1. This CDR3 region has 13 residues. Germline loops: CDR1 SGHKS, CDR2 YYEKEE (reference sequence). V shed 4 bases, J shed 8 bases, and the junction held 8 bases outside the gene matches.

The chain is built from TRBV7-2 and TRBJ2-1; D is ambiguous. The CDR3 covers 13 residues. Trimming pared 0 bases from V and 6 bases from J, leaving 6 bases between. Germline loops: CDR1 SGHTA, CDR2 FQGNSA. The CDR3 loop reads CASSLAGFNEQFF. The CDR3 nucleotides read TGTGCCAGCAGCTTAGCAGGGTTCAATGAGCAGTTCTTC. Looking up the rest from reference TRBV7-2 and TRBJ2-1 gives the full variable domain: GAGVSQSPSNKVTEKGKDVELRCDPISGHTALYWYRQSLGQGLEFLIYFQGNSAPDKSGLPSDRFSAERTGGSVSTLTIQRTQQEDSAVYLCASSLAGFNEQFFGPGTRLTVL.

The chain uses TRBV4-3 and TRBJ2-2; D remains unclear. Trimming removed 0 bases at V and 7 bases at J, with 9 bases between. CDR3 length: 14 amino acids. Germline loops: CDR1 LGHNA, CDR2 YSLEER. In nucleotides, the CDR3 is TGCGCCAGCAGCCAAGAAGGGTACGGCGGGGAGCTGTTTTTT. Translating gives CASSQEGYGGELFF.

This chain connects TRBV18 to TRBJ1-2, with a possible D match to TRBD1 (6 bases). The CDR3 contains 13 residues. The V gene lost 5 bases and the J gene lost 7 bases, with 14 bases spanning the gap. Germline CDR1 is KGHSH and CDR2 is LQKENI. CDR3 loop: CASSTTQGSGYTF. DNA of the CDR3: TGTGCCAGCTCAACAACTCAGGGGTCTGGCTACACCTTC.

V and J are TRBV10-2 and TRBJ2-7; 7 bases are shared with TRBD2. Unmatched junction bases numbered 8, after V lost 11 bases and J lost 1 base. CDR3 length equals 13 residues. The germline CDR1 and CDR2 sequences are WSHSY and SAAADI. CDR3 DNA: TGCGCCTCCCACGCTAGCGGATCCTACGAGCAGTACTTC. Amino acids: CASHASGSYEQYF.

This clone was detected only once. The chain has TRBV5-4 and TRBJ2-1, with TRBD2 identical over 8 bases. Germline CDR1 reads SGHNT; CDR2 reads YYREEE (reference sequence). This CDR3 spans 16 amino acids. Trimming cost V 4 bases and J 6 bases; bases outside gene matches: 12. The CDR3 region is CASSQVAGGLSNEQFF. The CDR3 DNA is TGTGCCAGCAGCCAGGTGGCGGGAGGATTGTCCAATGAGCAGTTCTTC. The full variable domain, rest sourced from reference TRBV5-4 and TRBJ2-1, is ETGVTQSPTHLIKTRGQQVTLRCSSQSGHNTVSWYQQALGQGPQFIFQYYREEENGRGNFPPRFSGLQFPNYSSELNVNALELDDSALYLCASSQVAGGLSNEQFFGPGTRLTVL.

This clone showed up just a few times. The chain is built from TRBV4-3 and TRBJ1-4, with TRBD1 matching over 9 bases. The V gene end was trimmed by 4 bases and the J gene end by 7 bases; junction bases not matched to a gene: 10. CDR3 size: 16 residues. Germline-derived CDR1 and CDR2 are LGHNA and YSLEER. The DNA for the CDR3 is TGCGCCAGCAGCCGCCTGACCGGGACAGGGTCTGAAAAACTGTTTTTT. This translates into CASSRLTGTGSEKLFF.

V usage is TRBV27 and J usage is TRBJ2-2; no definite D call. The V end lost 4 bases, the J end lost 3 bases, and 12 bases lay between the germline ends. The germline V gene encodes CDR1 MNHEY and CDR2 SMNVEV (reference sequence). The CDR3 loop spans 15 amino acids. The CDR3 coding sequence is TGTGCCAGCAGTTGGAAGCCCAGCTACACCGGGGAGCTGTTTTTT. Translated: CASSWKPSYTGELFF.

This rearrangement joins TRBV6-6 to TRBJ1-5; no reliable D call. This CDR3 comprises 14 residues. Germline V gene data show CDR1 as MNHNY and CDR2 as SVGAGI (reference sequence). Trimming removed 2 bases at V and 10 bases at J, with 15 bases between. The CDR3 bases are TGTGCCAGCAGTTACCGACCCTCTGTCGATCCCCAGCATTTT. Protein sequence: CASSYRPSVDPQHF.

By share of the sample, this clone is medium-sized. The CDR3 DNA is TGTGCCAGCTACCAGGGGACAGGGCTGGGGACGAAGCAGTACTTC. Encoded protein: CASYQGTGLGTKQYF. This chain links TRBV6-5 with TRBJ2-7; TRBD1 aligns across 9 bases. V dropped 8 bases and J dropped 8; count of bases not matched to a gene: 16. Germline CDR1 MNHEY, CDR2 SVGAGI. This CDR3 has 15 residues.

The CDR3, as DNA: TGTGCCAGCAGCCCCTCTCGGGACGGGGGCACAGATACGCAGTATTTT. Amino acids: CASSPSRDGGTDTQYF. The chain employs TRBV7-9 and TRBJ2-3, with D perhaps TRBD1 or TRBD2 (5 bases each). The V gene's germline CDR1 is SEHNR and CDR2 FQNEAQ (reference sequence). Deletions cut 5 bases from V and 1 base from J, with 16 bases between. CDR3 length equals 16 residues. Supplemented by reference TRBV7-9 and TRBJ2-3, the full variable domain reads DTGVSQNPRHKITKRGQNVTFRCDPISEHNRLYWYRQTLGQGPEFLTYFQNEAQLEKSRLLSDRFSAERPKGSFSTLEIQRTEQGDSAMYLCASSPSRDGGTDTQYFGPGTRLTVL.

V is TRBV6-4 and J is TRBJ2-1; no clear D. Germline assignment: CDR1 MRHNA and CDR2 SNTAGT. This CDR3 region has 14 residues. Trimming left V 3 bases short and J 6 bases short, with 12 bases between. This CDR3 is CASSEAPTANEQFF. CDR3 sequence (DNA): TGTGCCAGCAGTGAGGCCCCCACTGCCAATGAGCAGTTCTTC.

This chain joins TRBV5-6 and TRBJ2-5; D unclear. Trimming shortened V by 4 bases and J by 0 bases, and 13 bases separated the two germline ends. This CDR3 comprises 15 residues. Germline assignment: CDR1 SGHDT and CDR2 YYEEEE. CDR3 protein: CASSPAQWNQETQYF. DNA of the CDR3: TGTGCCAGCAGCCCAGCTCAGTGGAACCAAGAGACCCAGTACTTC.

The chain joins TRBV2 to TRBJ2-3; no firm D call. The CDR3 spans 14 residues. With 6 bases removed from V and 1 base from J, the gap between germline ends came to 11 bases. CDR1 and CDR2 from the germline V gene are SNHLY and FYNNEI. CDR3 bases: TGTGCCAGCAGAACAGTTCGGGGCACAGATACGCAGTATTTT. Translation: CASRTVRGTDTQYF. Based on the CDR3 plus reference TRBV2 and TRBJ2-3, the full variable domain is EPEVTQTPSHQVTQMGQEVILRCVPISNHLYFYWYRQILGQKVEFLVSFYNNEISEKSEIFDDQFSVERPDGSNFTLKIRSTKLEDSAMYFCASRTVRGTDTQYFGPGTRLTVL.

The chain links TRBV18 to TRBJ2-3; 11 nucleotides line up with TRBD2. Germline lookup yields CDR1 KGHSH and CDR2 LQKENI. The CDR3 contains 15 residues. V shed 2 bases, J shed 6 bases, and the junction held 4 bases outside the gene matches. The CDR3 coding sequence is TGTGCCAGCTCACCAAATAGCGGGAGGGGTGATACGCAGTATTTT. This sequence encodes CASSPNSGRGDTQYF.

This chain's CDR3 is CSVEVPLGLAYEQYF. The CDR3 DNA reads TGCAGCGTTGAAGTCCCCCTGGGACTAGCCTACGAGCAGTACTTC. V and J are TRBV29-1 and TRBJ2-7, with 8 bases identical to TRBD2. The CDR3 length is 15 residues. Germline-derived CDR1 and CDR2 are SQVTM and ANQGSEA. V was clipped by 1 base and J by 2 bases; unmatched bases: 7.

The chain is built from TRBV18 and TRBJ2-3, with TRBD2 matching over 8 bases. V lost 4 bases and J lost 5; bases outside the gene matches: 11. Per the germline V gene, CDR1 is KGHSH and CDR2 is LQKENI. The CDR3 covers 16 residues. CDR3 sequence reads: CASSLGTSGGEDTQYF. DNA of the CDR3: TGTGCCAGCTCACTTGGGACTTCGGGAGGGGAAGATACGCAGTATTTT.

The genes are TRBV6-5 and TRBJ2-3; D might be TRBD1 or TRBD2, each matching 5 bases. CDR3 length: 15 residues. Germline V gene lookup returns CDR1 MNHEY and CDR2 SVGAGI. With 3 bases removed from V and 6 bases from J, the gap between germline ends came to 16 bases. In nucleotides, the CDR3 is TGTGCCAGCAGTTATGGGGGTGGGGTCGGGGATACGCAGTATTTT. Its translation is CASSYGGGVGDTQYF.

The genes are TRBV7-2 and TRBJ2-5, with D hard to call. The CDR3 runs to 12 residues. V lost 5 bases, J lost 5 bases, and 9 bases lay in between. Looked up from germline, CDR1 is SGHTA and CDR2 is FQGNSA. The CDR3 sequence is CASSLVGETQYF. CDR3 in DNA: TGTGCCAGCAGCCTGGTCGGGGAGACCCAGTACTTC.

The chain couples TRBV11-2 to TRBJ2-5; D is uncertain. The germline V and J ends were trimmed by 1 base and 1 base, with 7 bases remaining between them. The CDR3 is 14 amino acids. Germline V CDR1 and CDR2: SGHAT, FQNNGV. Written as DNA, the CDR3 is TGTGCCAGCAGCTTAGGTCCGACCCAAGAGACCCAGTACTTC. It specifies CASSLGPTQETQYF.

This chain connects TRBV5-1 to TRBJ2-5; D might be TRBD2 (6 bases). Trimming shortened V by 0 bases and J by 1 base, and 7 bases separated the two germline ends. The CDR3 runs 14 residues. Germline CDR1 reads SGHRS; CDR2 reads YFSETQ. The CDR3 bases are TGCGCCAGCAGCTTGGGACTAGTCCAAGAGACCCAGTACTTC. It codes for CASSLGLVQETQYF. Filled out from reference TRBV5-1 and TRBJ2-5, the complete variable domain reads KAGVTQTPRYLIKTRGQQVTLSCSPISGHRSVSWYQQTPGQGLQFLFEYFSETQRNKGNFPGRFSGRQFSNSRSEMNVSTLELGDSALYLCASSLGLVQETQYFGPGTRLLVL.